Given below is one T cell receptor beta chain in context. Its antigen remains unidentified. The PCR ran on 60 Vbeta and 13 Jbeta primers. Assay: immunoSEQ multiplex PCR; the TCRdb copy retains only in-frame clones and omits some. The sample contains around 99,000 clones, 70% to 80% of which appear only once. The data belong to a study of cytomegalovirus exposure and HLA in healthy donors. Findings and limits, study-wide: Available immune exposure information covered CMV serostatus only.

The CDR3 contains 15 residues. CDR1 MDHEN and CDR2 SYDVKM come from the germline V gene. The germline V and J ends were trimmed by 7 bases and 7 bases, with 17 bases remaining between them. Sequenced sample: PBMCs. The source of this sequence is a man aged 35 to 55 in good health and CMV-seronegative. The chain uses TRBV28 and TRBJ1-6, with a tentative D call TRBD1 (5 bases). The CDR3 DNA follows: TGTGCCAGCACCCCCCCCCGGGGGAGCAATTCACCCCTCCACTTT. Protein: CASTPPRGSNSPLHF.